Each of the 2 T cell receptor beta chains below was sequenced from the same sample in a study of spatial heterogeneity in lung cancer. Sample time point: sample taken at primary tumor resection. TCRdb re-called the 5' RACE reads with MiXCR, one entry per CDR3 protein. This table has 7,200 or so distinct CDR3 sequences, under 7.5% appearing once. Broader study findings: It was found that expanded intratumoral alpha and beta TCR counts tracked tumor mutation counts.

Their cognate antigens are unknown. Sample: lung tumor tissue, taken at surgery. These receptors were collected from a female donor with early-stage non-small cell lung cancer.

This clonotype was seen repeatedly, ten times or more. Being off target in a library aimed at alpha chains, this beta chain has a size of little meaning. The chain recombines TRBV28 with TRBJ2-7; possible D gene TRBD2, 6 bases. CDR3 length: 15 amino acids. V lost 5 bases and J lost 3, with 17 bases in between. CDR1 is MDHEN, CDR2 SYDVKM, per germline. In nucleotides, the CDR3 is TGTGCCAGCAGTGAGCAGGGTCGGGAGAACTACGAGCAGTACTTC. Translation: CASSEQGRENYEQYF.

This clonotype is medium-sized by share. This beta chain is an unintended read in a library built for alpha chains; its size means little. This rearrangement joins TRBV11-2 to TRBJ1-6, with D uncertain. Germline V CDR1 and CDR2: SGHAT, FQNNGV. Trimming cost V 0 bases and J 11 bases, with 5 bases left between them. The CDR3 is made up of 12 amino acids. The CDR3 nucleotides are TGTGCCAGCAGCTTAGAAGTGACACCCCTCCACTTT. Amino acids: CASSLEVTPLHF.